The 16 T cell receptor beta chains below come from one sample, sequenced in a study of identical twins. TCRdb analysed the 5' RACE reads with MiXCR anew, one entry per CDR3 protein. The profile shows fewer than 450,000 distinct CDR3 sequences, 9% of them singletons. The material sequenced was naive T cells sorted from blood. These receptors all stem from a woman in her forties or fifties in good health.

This clonotype was seen a handful of times. The chain couples TRBV10-3 to TRBJ1-4; no clear D gene. Looked up from germline, CDR1 is ENHRY and CDR2 is SYGVKD. CDR3 size: 14 residues. The V end lost 2 bases, the J end lost 5 bases, and 9 bases lay between the germline ends. The DNA for the CDR3 is TGTGCCATCAGTGAGGGGGTAACGAATGAAAAACTGTTTTTT. Its translation is CAISEGVTNEKLFF.

This clonotype occurred many times. V is TRBV29-1 and J is TRBJ1-1; D unclear. V gave up 4 bases and J gave up 5 bases, with 11 bases separating them. The CDR3 extends over 12 amino acids. The germline gives CDR1 SQVTM, CDR2 ANQGSEA. CDR3 amino acids: CSVGLSGTEAFF. The CDR3 bases are TGCAGCGTTGGGCTAAGCGGGACTGAAGCTTTCTTT.

This clonotype was recorded a few times. The chain couples TRBV4-1 to TRBJ2-1; 7 bases are a match to TRBD2. CDR3 size: 16 residues. Germline trimming cut 0 bases from V and 3 bases from J; bases unmatched to any gene: 5. CDR1 and CDR2 (germline): MGHRA, YSYEKL. CDR3 sequence reads: CASSQESGLVYNEQFF. DNA of the CDR3: TGCGCCAGCAGCCAAGAATCCGGACTAGTCTACAATGAGCAGTTCTTC.

This clonotype was seen at least ten times. V usage is TRBV5-1 and J usage is TRBJ2-3; maybe TRBD2 (6 bases). Trimming removed 9 bases from V and 3 bases from J, with 17 bases in between. This CDR3 is 14 amino acids long. Germline CDR1 SGHRS, CDR2 YFSETQ. The CDR3 sequence is CATGRGKGTDTQYF. The CDR3 region has the DNA TGCGCCACCGGGCGGGGCAAGGGGACAGATACGCAGTATTTT.

This clonotype has ten or more counts. The chain is built from TRBV11-2 and TRBJ2-2, with unresolved D. The germline gives CDR1 SGHAT, CDR2 FQNNGV. Trimming removed 2 bases at V and 0 bases at J, with 16 bases between. This CDR3 is built from 18 residues. The CDR3 region is CASSLSLGSQPNTGELFF. CDR3 DNA sequence: TGTGCCAGCAGCTTAAGTTTGGGGTCACAACCGAACACCGGGGAGCTGTTTTTT.

The chain joins TRBV12-3 or TRBV12-4 to TRBJ1-2, with D unclear. The CDR3 covers 14 residues. V lost 6 bases, J lost 4 bases, and 15 bases lay in between. CDR3 DNA: TGTGCCAGCAGCCTAGCCAGCTCCCTCTATGGCTACACCTTC. Its protein product is CASSLASSLYGYTF.

This chain joins TRBV4-2 and TRBJ2-1; 13 bases align to TRBD2. With V trimmed by 4 bases and J by 2 bases, 5 bases remained unmatched. Germline assignment: CDR1 LGHNA and CDR2 YNFKEQ. The CDR3 has 17 amino acids. For the CDR3, the DNA is TGTGCCAGCAGCCTACTAGCGGGAGGGCCGCCCTACAATGAGCAGTTCTTC. This encodes CASSLLAGGPPYNEQFF.

This chain uses TRBV5-1 with TRBJ2-1, with 7 nucleotides matching TRBD2. V lost 1 base, J lost 5 bases, and 18 bases stayed unmatched. The CDR3 has 19 residues. Per germline, CDR1 SGHRS and CDR2 YFSETQ. CDR3 nucleotide sequence: TGCGCCAGCAGCTTGTCGGTTACTAGCGAACCTCTAAAGGACAATGAGCAGTTCTTC. This codes for CASSLSVTSEPLKDNEQFF.

The CDR3 loop reads CASSLNGWRQGTDTQYF. The CDR3 DNA reads as TGTGCCAGCAGCTTAAACGGCTGGCGGCAGGGCACAGATACGCAGTATTTT. The chain recombines TRBV11-2 with TRBJ2-3; D call uncertain. The CDR3 loop spans 17 amino acids. Looked up from germline, CDR1 is SGHAT and CDR2 is FQNNGV. The V end lost 2 bases, the J end lost 1 base, and 16 bases lay between the germline ends.

The sample holds many counts of this clonotype. The rearrangement uses TRBV25-1 and TRBJ2-2; D perhaps matches TRBD2 (6 bases). V lost 1 base, J lost 8 bases, and 11 bases lay in between. Germline loops: CDR1 MGHDK, CDR2 SYGVNS. The CDR3 is 14 residues long. The CDR3: CASSEFSGRGELFF. In nucleotides, the CDR3 is TGTGCCAGCAGTGAATTTTCTGGGAGGGGGGAGCTGTTTTTT.

This clonotype came up a few times. The chain carries TRBV6-1 and TRBJ1-2; D perhaps matches TRBD1 (6 bases). Per germline, CDR1 MNHNS and CDR2 SASEGT. Trimming removed 6 bases from V and 10 bases from J, with 18 bases in between. This CDR3 is built from 13 residues. The CDR3 here is CASSLKGQSFYTF. The CDR3 DNA reads TGTGCCAGCAGCCTAAAAGGACAGTCTTTCTACACCTTC.

V and J are TRBV10-2 and TRBJ2-1, with TRBD2 as a possible D gene (7 bases). The CDR3 contains 14 residues. Germline CDR1 is WSHSY and CDR2 is SAAADI. The V gene lost 7 bases and the J gene lost 7 bases, with 17 bases spanning the gap. Here the CDR3 DNA reads TGCGCCAGCACCAGTGGGGGGGCGCCTAATGAGCAGTTCTTC. Protein sequence: CASTSGGAPNEQFF.

This clonotype has a count of ten or more. This chain joins TRBV12-3 or TRBV12-4 and TRBJ1-2; D not certain. V lost 5 bases to trimming and J lost 0 bases, with 13 bases between them. The CDR3 is 15 residues long. CDR3 nucleotides: TGTGCCAGCAGTCCCAAGGGAGGTCCTAACTATGGCTACACCTTC. Translation gives CASSPKGGPNYGYTF.

The rearrangement links TRBV28 to TRBJ2-1; TRBD2 agrees at 12 bases. With V trimmed by 3 bases and J by 10 bases, 7 bases remained unmatched. The CDR3 has 15 amino acids. Germline CDR1 is MDHEN and CDR2 is SYDVKM. CDR3 region: CASSFGTGTSGEQFF. DNA for the CDR3: TGTGCCAGCAGTTTTGGAACCGGGACTAGCGGGGAGCAGTTCTTC.

The genes are TRBV7-3 and TRBJ2-1; D possibly corresponds to TRBD2 (6 bases). Germline V gene lookup returns CDR1 SGHTA and CDR2 FQGTGA. The V end lost 4 bases, the J end lost 6 bases, and 13 bases lay between the germline ends. The CDR3 covers 14 residues. CDR3 protein: CASSSYGTPNEQFF. The CDR3 DNA reads as TGTGCCAGCAGCTCTTACGGGACTCCCAATGAGCAGTTCTTC.

In its sample, this clonotype was seen many times. The V call is TRBV20-1, the J call TRBJ2-7; D uncertain. Per the germline V gene, CDR1 is DFQATT and CDR2 is SNEGSKA (reference sequence). This CDR3 is built from 13 residues. V was trimmed by 5 bases and J by 8 bases, leaving 19 bases between them. The CDR3, as DNA: TGCAGTGCTCATCCACGAGGTTGGCAGCAGCAGTACTTC. Translating gives CSAHPRGWQQQYF.